This record concerns one T cell receptor beta chain sequence. Its antigen is still unknown. TCRdb keeps only in-frame clones here, not all; method: immunoSEQ multiplex PCR. The sample shows nearly 100,000 clones, around 90% of them seen only once. The data originate from a study of graft-versus-host responses after intestinal transplantation. Turning to the study itself: Transplants given to recipients were multivisceral, liver-intestinal, or isolated intestinal. All recipients were given anti-thymocyte globulin induction, and tacrolimus and steroids were then administered for about three years.

The CDR3 contains 15 residues. Per the germline V gene, CDR1 is MGHRA and CDR2 is YSYEKL. V was trimmed by 3 bases and J by 0 bases, leaving 9 bases between them. General study findings and limits: The recipient marrow held GvH clones, and some of them showed up first in ileum or blood. Graft-versus-host to host-versus-graft clonal ratios in allografts were high in patients with graft-donor T cell macrochimerism.

The gene calls are TRBV4-1 and TRBJ1-5, with D unresolved. The sample in question was PBMCs, obtained roughly 410 days after intestinal transplant. The receptor comes from a human patient who received an intestinal transplant, so some T cells may come from the graft donor. The CDR3 coding sequence is TGCGCCAGCAGCCAGGGTTGGGGTAGCAATCAGCCCCAGCATTTT. Translating it yields CASSQGWGSNQPQHF.